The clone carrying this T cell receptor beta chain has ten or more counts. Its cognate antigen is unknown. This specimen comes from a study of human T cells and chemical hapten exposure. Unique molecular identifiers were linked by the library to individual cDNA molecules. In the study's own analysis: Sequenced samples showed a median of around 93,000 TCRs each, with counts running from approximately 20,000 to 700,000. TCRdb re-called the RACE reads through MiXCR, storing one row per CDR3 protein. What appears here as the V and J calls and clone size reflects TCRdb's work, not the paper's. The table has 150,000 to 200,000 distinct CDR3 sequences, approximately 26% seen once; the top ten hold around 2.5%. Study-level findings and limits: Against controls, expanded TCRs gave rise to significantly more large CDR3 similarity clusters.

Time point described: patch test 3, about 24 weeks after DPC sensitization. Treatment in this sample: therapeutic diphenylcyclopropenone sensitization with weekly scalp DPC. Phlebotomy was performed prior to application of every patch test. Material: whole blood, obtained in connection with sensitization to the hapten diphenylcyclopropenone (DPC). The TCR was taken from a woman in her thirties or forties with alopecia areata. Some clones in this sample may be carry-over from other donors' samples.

The CDR3 nucleotides are TGTGCCAGCAGCCAAGGACAGGGTCGGCGGGGTGAGCAGTTCTTC. This translates into CASSQGQGRRGEQFF. The chain combines TRBV3-1 with TRBJ2-1; tentative D call: TRBD1 (7 bases). The CDR3 consists of 15 residues. The V and J ends lost 1 base and 9 bases respectively, with 16 bases between them. Germline CDR1 is LGHDT and CDR2 is YNNKEL (reference sequence).